A single sample is the source of the 6 T cell receptor beta chains below, sequenced in a study of T cell clonotyping in hematopoietic cell transplantation. Assay: immunoSEQ multiplex PCR; the TCRdb copy retains only in-frame clones and omits some. The sample consists of about 43,000 clones, approximately 95% of them appearing once. The sample taken for sequencing was peripheral blood mononuclear cells. These receptors were taken from a man aged 30-40 years in good health. Some clones in this sample may be carry-over from other donors' samples.

The V call is TRBV7-6, the J call TRBJ1-2, with D possibly being TRBD1 (6 bases). Germline-derived CDR1 and CDR2 are SGHVS and FNYEAQ. The germline V and J ends were trimmed by 4 bases and 0 bases, with 12 bases remaining between them. CDR3 length equals 15 residues. CDR3 bases: TGTGCCAGCAGCTCATCCGGGACAACTAACTATGGCTACACCTTC. Its protein is CASSSSGTTNYGYTF. Drawing the rest from reference TRBV7-6 and TRBJ1-2, the complete variable domain is GAGVSQSPRYKVTKRGQDVALRCDPISGHVSLYWYRQALGQGPEFLTYFNYEAQQDKSGLPNDRFSAERPEGSISTLTIQRTEQRDSAMYRCASSSSGTTNYGYTFGSGTRLTVV.

The V and J genes are TRBV6-4 and TRBJ2-3, with TRBD2 identical over 10 bases. Germline CDR1 reads MRHNA; CDR2 reads SNTAGT. V shed 6 bases and J 4 bases; nucleotides not matched to a gene: 10. CDR3 size: 16 residues. This CDR3 is CASSPLLAGSADTQYF. The CDR3 region has the DNA TGTGCCAGCAGCCCTTTACTAGCGGGATCAGCAGATACGCAGTATTTT.

This chain uses TRBV5-6 with TRBJ2-1; TRBD1 aligns across 12 bases. CDR3 length equals 17 residues. CDR1 is SGHDT and CDR2 is YYEEEE in the germline V gene. Germline trimming cut 0 bases from V and 4 bases from J; bases unmatched to any gene: 5. In DNA, the CDR3 is TGTGCCAGCAGCTTGGTGGGGACAGGGGGCGCGTACAATGAGCAGTTCTTC. Translation: CASSLVGTGGAYNEQFF.

The chain joins TRBV7-3 to TRBJ2-7, with no clear D. The CDR3 is 13 amino acids. The germline V gene encodes CDR1 SGHTA and CDR2 FQGTGA. Trimming left V 5 bases short and J 3 bases short, with 11 bases between. The CDR3 sequence is CASSPNVDYEQYF. CDR3 coding DNA: TGTGCCAGCAGCCCTAACGTGGACTACGAGCAGTACTTC.

This rearrangement joins TRBV6-5 to TRBJ2-7; the match to TRBD1 covers 8 bases. In germline, CDR1 is MNHEY, CDR2 SVGAGI. V gave up 6 bases and J gave up 6 bases; unmatched junction bases: 10. This CDR3 region has 14 residues. Here the CDR3 DNA reads TGTGCCAGCAGGTCGGGGCAGGGGGCCCGCGAGCAGTACTTC. Encoded protein: CASRSGQGAREQYF.

This rearrangement joins TRBV19 to TRBJ1-1; 8 bases map to TRBD1. Germline CDR1 and CDR2: LNHDA and SQIVND (reference sequence). This CDR3 region has 15 residues. With V trimmed by 4 bases and J by 1 base, 5 bases remained unmatched. CDR3: CASSTSDRGNTEAFF. In nucleotides, the CDR3 is TGTGCCAGTAGTACCAGCGACAGGGGGAACACTGAAGCTTTCTTT.